The next 17 T cell receptor beta chains were all read from a single sample in a study of neoadjuvant anti-PD-1 for oral cavity cancer (dated by TCRdb to the early 2020s). Receptors were amplified or captured by the immunoSEQ multiplex PCR assay. The immuneACCESS repertoire file appears here via TCRdb, limited to in-frame rearrangements. These files lack a portion of the clones; in checked studies, under half of the deficit traces to unresolved V genes, and the cause of the others is not known. For this sample there are tens of thousands of clones; under 85% appear just once. The biggest ten clones account for roughly 2.6% of the sample. Interpreted using the paper, the time point label stands for: before neoadjuvant nivolumab. The material was PBMCs, obtained before nivolumab (anti-PD-1) treatment. These receptors came from a person aged 40 to 85 with oral cavity squamous cell carcinoma.

This rearrangement joins TRBV7-2 to TRBJ2-1, with D possibly being TRBD2 (6 bases). V shed 5 bases and J shed 4 bases, with 15 bases lying between them. This CDR3 region has 15 residues. Germline V gives CDR1 SGHTA, CDR2 FQGNSA. Here the CDR3 DNA reads TGTGCCAGCAGCGCCCTAGGGGCGGGGTACAATGAGCAGTTCTTC. It is translated as CASSALGAGYNEQFF.

This clone came up a few times. This sequence joins TRBV6-1 and TRBJ1-3, with a possible D match to TRBD1 (5 bases). Trimming took 2 bases from V and 0 from J, leaving 14 bases between them. This CDR3 contains 17 residues. Looked up from germline, CDR1 is MNHNS and CDR2 is SASEGT. The CDR3 protein is CASSEPLGPFSGNTIYF. In DNA, the CDR3 is TGTGCCAGCAGTGAACCCTTGGGACCCTTCTCTGGAAACACCATATATTTT.

The rearrangement links TRBV29-1 to TRBJ1-2; D uncertain. The CDR3 sequence is 10 residues long. V was cut by 3 bases and J by 8 bases, with 7 bases left in between. The V gene's germline CDR1 is SQVTM and CDR2 ANQGSEA. The CDR3 protein is CSVEFGGYTF. In DNA, the CDR3 is TGCAGCGTTGAGTTCGGGGGCTACACCTTC. Combining the CDR3 with reference TRBV29-1 and TRBJ1-2 gives the whole variable domain SAVISQKPSRDICQRGTSLTIQCQVDSQVTMMFWYRQQPGQSLTLIATANQGSEATYESGFVIDKFPISRPNLTFSTLTVSNMSPEDSSIYLCSVEFGGYTFGSGTRLTVV.

The chain has TRBV15 and TRBJ2-3, with 7 bases aligning to TRBD1. The V segment lost 0 bases and the J segment 3 bases; nucleotides outside the gene matches: 0. The CDR3 has 14 residues. From germline, CDR1 is LNHNV and CDR2 YYDKDF (reference sequence). The CDR3: CATSRDRGTDTQYF. CDR3 DNA: TGTGCCACCAGCAGAGACAGGGGGACAGATACGCAGTATTTT.

The rearrangement links TRBV2 to TRBJ2-7, with D possibly matching TRBD1 (7 bases). Trimming shortened V by 8 bases and J by 0 bases, and 11 bases separated the two germline ends. The CDR3 is made up of 13 amino acids. Germline V CDR1 and CDR2: SNHLY, FYNNEI. The CDR3 DNA sequence: TGTGCCAGCGGGAGGACAGGCTCCTACGAGCAGTACTTC. This encodes CASGRTGSYEQYF.

This clone occurred once. This chain links TRBV2 with TRBJ1-1, with a weak D call TRBD1 (6 bases). Germline V lookup: CDR1 SNHLY, CDR2 FYNNEI. The germline V and J ends were trimmed by 7 bases and 0 bases, with 12 bases remaining between them. The CDR3 is made up of 14 amino acids. The DNA for the CDR3 is TGTGCCAGCAATTCCGGGACACTGAACACTGAAGCTTTCTTT. It is translated as CASNSGTLNTEAFF.

In its sample, this clone was seen a few times. V usage is TRBV29-1 and J usage is TRBJ1-4; D may be TRBD1 (5 bases). This CDR3 is built from 13 residues. Germline CDR1 and CDR2: SQVTM and ANQGSEA. V gave up 4 bases and J gave up 0 bases, with 6 bases separating them. CDR3: CSVAGPTNEKLFF. The CDR3 DNA reads TGCAGCGTTGCGGGACCAACTAATGAAAAACTGTTTTTT.

This chain connects TRBV29-1 to TRBJ2-5; D is tentatively TRBD1 or TRBD2 (5 bases each). CDR1 and CDR2 (germline): SQVTM, ANQGSEA. CDR3 size: 11 residues. Trimming stripped 2 bases from V and 13 bases from J, with 14 bases between. The CDR3 DNA sequence: TGCAGCGTTGAATTCGGGGCCCAGCCGTACTTC. It specifies CSVEFGAQPYF.

The gene calls are TRBV4-1 and TRBJ1-5, with 12 bases lining up with TRBD1. The V gene's germline CDR1 is MGHRA and CDR2 YSYEKL. Losses at the gene ends were 3 bases for V and 2 bases for J; bases not matched to a gene: 2. The CDR3 runs to 16 residues. CDR3 bases: TGCGCCAGCAGCCAGGGACAGGGGGCTCGCAATCAGCCCCAGCATTTT. It yields the protein CASSQGQGARNQPQHF.

This clone was recorded a few times. The J gene is TRBJ1-6, the V gene TRBV27, with D hard to call. Trimming removed 3 bases from V and 7 bases from J, with 7 bases in between. CDR3 size: 13 residues. CDR1 is MNHEY and CDR2 is SMNVEV in the germline V gene (reference sequence). The DNA for the CDR3 is TGTGCCAGCAGTTTGCCCCCGAATTCACCCCTCCACTTT. Protein: CASSLPPNSPLHF.

There are a few counts of this clone. J is TRBJ2-7 and V is TRBV19; D gene unclear. V was clipped by 1 base and J by 0 bases, with 7 bases between them. Germline V CDR1 and CDR2: LNHDA, SQIVND (reference sequence). The CDR3 has 14 amino acids. CDR3 DNA: TGTGCCAGTAGTATAGGCCGACGCTCCTACGAGCAGTACTTC. Translated, it gives CASSIGRRSYEQYF.

The V call is TRBV5-6, the J call TRBJ1-2; tentative D call: TRBD1 (6 bases). Germline V CDR1 and CDR2: SGHDT, YYEEEE. Trimming shortened V by 3 bases and J by 14 bases, and 17 bases separated the two germline ends. CDR3 length: 12 residues. CDR3 coding DNA: TGTGCCAGCAGCTCTTTGACAGGAGCCTTTACCTTC. Its protein product is CASSSLTGAFTF.

The chain is built from TRBV5-4 and TRBJ1-1; 9 positions agree with TRBD1. CDR1 and CDR2 from the germline V gene are SGHNT and YYREEE (reference sequence). Trimming removed 3 bases from V and 5 bases from J; junction bases left unmatched: 2. The CDR3 contains 13 residues. CDR3 nucleotide sequence: TGTGCCAGCAGCTGGGACAGGGTTACTGAAGCTTTCTTT. Amino acids: CASSWDRVTEAFF.

The rearrangement uses TRBV27 and TRBJ2-1, with TRBD1 identical over 10 bases. In germline, CDR1 is MNHEY, CDR2 SMNVEV (reference sequence). J was trimmed by 6 bases and V by 6 bases; bases with no gene match: 8. CDR3 length equals 15 residues. The CDR3 sequence is CASRSGQGGFNEQFF. In DNA, the CDR3 is TGTGCCAGCAGATCCGGACAGGGGGGTTTCAATGAGCAGTTCTTC.

J is TRBJ1-2 and V is TRBV7-8; 8 nucleotides agree with TRBD1. J gave up 7 bases and V 1 base, and 5 bases lay outside the gene matches. The CDR3 runs to 14 residues. CDR1 and CDR2 (germline): SGHVS, FQNEAQ. CDR3 region: CASSLDGQGTGYTF. DNA of the CDR3: TGTGCCAGCAGCTTAGACGGACAGGGTACTGGCTACACCTTC.

In this sample, this clone turned up once. This chain links TRBV6-1 with TRBJ2-5; 7 bases align to TRBD2. The CDR3 runs to 14 residues. The V and J ends lost 6 bases and 2 bases, in that order; junction bases with no gene match: 6. Per the germline V gene, CDR1 is MNHNS and CDR2 is SASEGT. This chain's CDR3 is CASRGRVDQETQYF. Written as DNA, the CDR3 is TGTGCCAGCAGGGGGAGGGTGGATCAAGAGACCCAGTACTTC.

J is TRBJ2-7 and V is TRBV6-1, with TRBD1 identical over 10 bases. Germline lookup yields CDR1 MNHNS and CDR2 SASEGT. V shed 6 bases and J 3 bases; nucleotides not matched to a gene: 2. CDR3 length: 13 amino acids. The CDR3 region is CASRWTGGYEQYF. The CDR3 DNA follows: TGTGCCAGCAGATGGACAGGGGGCTACGAGCAGTACTTC.